This record covers a single TCR beta chain. This entry is derived from a study of blood T cell repertoires in COVID-19. TCRdb's copy holds only in-frame clones and misses some; the assay was immunoSEQ multiplex PCR. The sample includes a few hundred thousand clones, 85% of them seen just once. The CDR3 sequence is 17 residues long. The V end was cut by 4 bases, the J end by 8 bases, with 23 bases between. CDR1 is LGHDT and CDR2 is YNNKEL in the germline V gene (reference sequence). The J gene is TRBJ1-4, the V gene TRBV3-1 (or the pseudogene TRBV3-2); D unclear. The clonotype comes from a young woman with acute or convalescent COVID-19. The specimen sequenced was peripheral blood. The CDR3 here is CASSLSPAGHRGEKLFF. CDR3 coding DNA: TGTGCCAGCAGCCTTTCACCGGCGGGTCACAGAGGGGAAAAACTGTTTTTT.